This TCR beta chain was profiled in a study of T cells in Graves' hyperthyroidism and ophthalmopathy. Overall study context: Peripheral blood specimens were obtained at initial diagnosis, prior to any treatment. Study-wide results and limits: Most clonotypes that expanded in the thyroid above 0.001 also showed up in blood.

Under 3 months was the duration of disease in ophthalmopathy patients, who also had a Clinical Activity Score of at least 3 and a NOSPECS grade of at least 4. Reasons for excluding patients were uncontrolled infection, other autoimmune disease, pregnancy or lactation. RNA transcripts provided the source from which TCR beta CDR3 regions were amplified. A first-round RT-PCR of the TCR CDR3 used the HTBI primer set. TCRdb processed the multiplex PCR reads anew with MiXCR; each CDR3 protein has one entry. The table shows fewer than 450,000 distinct CDR3 sequences, with about 14% occurring only once. This clonotype was observed at least ten times. What it binds is unknown. What was sequenced was blood. The TCR comes from a man in his fifties or sixties with Graves' ophthalmopathy.

For the CDR3, the DNA is TGTGCCAGCAGCTTTCGGACAGGGGAGGATTACGAGCAGTACTTC. This codes for CASSFRTGEDYEQYF. V gene TRBV7-9 combines with J gene TRBJ2-7, with 9 bases aligning to TRBD1. V lost 3 bases to trimming and J lost 4 bases; unmatched junction nucleotides: 7. There are 15 residues in the CDR3. Germline-derived CDR1 and CDR2 are SEHNR and FQNEAQ (reference sequence).